This T cell receptor (beta chain) was captured in a study of human T cells and chemical hapten exposure. The time point is: pre-sensitization, week 0. Specified treatment: therapeutic diphenylcyclopropenone sensitization with weekly scalp DPC. Whole blood that had not been fractionated was the source of extracted total RNA. Germline V gene lookup returns CDR1 SGHKS and CDR2 YYEKEE (reference sequence). Trimming removed 5 bases at V and 2 bases at J, with 11 bases between. The CDR3 loop spans 13 amino acids. Via MiXCR, TCRdb re-called the RACE reads, giving one row per CDR3 protein. The sample has about 300,000 distinct CDR3 sequences; around 5% are singletons.

This sequence was found in a woman aged 18 to 35 with alopecia areata. Some clones in this sample may be carry-over from other donors' samples. This material consisted of whole blood, taken in connection with sensitization to the hapten diphenylcyclopropenone (DPC). The chain joins TRBV5-5 to TRBJ2-7; a weak D match, TRBD1 (6 bases). CDR3 in amino acids: CASRSEGAYEQYF. In nucleotides, the CDR3 is TGTGCCAGCAGATCTGAGGGGGCCTACGAGCAGTACTTC. Full variable domain (outside the CDR3, taken from reference TRBV5-5 and TRBJ2-7): DAGVTQSPTHLIKTRGQQVTLRCSPISGHKSVSWYQQVLGQGPQFIFQYYEKEERGRGNFPDRFSARQFPNYSSELNVNALLLGDSALYLCASRSEGAYEQYFGPGTRLTVT.